This entry concerns a single T cell receptor (beta chain). Its antigen is not yet known. Base qualities are not at hand, and no much larger clone is one base apart. TCRbeta CDR3 regions were amplified from genomic DNA using the immunoSEQ Assay, a bias-controlled multiplex PCR. The authors' analysis ran thus. The number of nucleated cells in each sample was estimated by amplification of reference gene primers within the assay. To quantify the absolute abundance of each unique TCRbeta CDR3 rearrangement, sequence reads were collapsed and filtered. Productive Simpson clonality was computed per sample as the square root of Simpson's diversity index over productive rearrangements. TCRdb obtained this table from immuneACCESS and retained in-frame rearrangements with V and J assigned. These tables miss some clones; where compared with another copy, unresolved V genes account for less than half of the shortfall, and the remainder is unexplained. Clone size and V and J calls were adopted from that table, with D and trimming inferred from the DNA. Counted in this sample were approximately 160,000 clones; roughly 81% of them appeared once. Of the sample, around 7.6% is held by the ten largest clones.

Another Seattle source contributed samples from volunteer blood donors who had recovered from COVID-19. The collaborating institutions used their own protocols to collect whole blood in K2EDTA tubes. For TCRbeta analysis, collaborator samples were shipped as frozen whole blood, as isolated PBMCs, or as DNA extracted from either sample type. This sample is drawn from a study of blood T cell repertoires in COVID-19 (dated by TCRdb to 2018 to 2020). With regard to the full study: The collaborator samples originated in the United States, Italy and Spain and spanned the acute and convalescent phases of COVID-19. Nearly every sample came with metadata listing a de-identified subject ID, COVID-19 status, age in years and sex. Where HLA class I and class II types were available, the types were taken from metadata supplied by the sample provider, not from assay-based typing. Subjects who had been exposed to COVID-19, were actively infected with it, or had recovered from it provided the deeply sampled blood TCRbeta repertoires that made up the dataset. Samples were obtained from the ongoing ImmuneRACE study (first 160 participants) and from some 1,300 subjects provided by 6 global collaborators. The repertoires were released in a freely available public database meant as a resource for research on the immune response to SARS-CoV-2. The prospective study material was composed of cDNA or gDNA derived from T cells, B-cell-depleted T cells, or PBMCs. General conclusions and limits of the study: The amount of clinical and demographic metadata varied by source and participant and was provided uncurated.

The CDR3 spans 13 residues, from the cysteine through the phenylalanine. Only CDR3 DNA is held: 39 bases, read in frame from base 1. For CDR1 and CDR2, the germline V gene lists LGHNA and YSLEER. V and J are truncated by 6 bases and 5 bases respectively, leaving an intervening sequence of 8 bases. The receptor comes from a man aged 35-49 years who had recovered from COVID-19. In this chain, TRBV4-3 is recombined with TRBJ1-6; the D gene is unclear. What was sequenced was peripheral blood. The CDR3 is CASREINNSPLHF. The sequence in DNA is TGCGCCAGCAGGGAGATAAATAATTCACCCCTCCACTTT.